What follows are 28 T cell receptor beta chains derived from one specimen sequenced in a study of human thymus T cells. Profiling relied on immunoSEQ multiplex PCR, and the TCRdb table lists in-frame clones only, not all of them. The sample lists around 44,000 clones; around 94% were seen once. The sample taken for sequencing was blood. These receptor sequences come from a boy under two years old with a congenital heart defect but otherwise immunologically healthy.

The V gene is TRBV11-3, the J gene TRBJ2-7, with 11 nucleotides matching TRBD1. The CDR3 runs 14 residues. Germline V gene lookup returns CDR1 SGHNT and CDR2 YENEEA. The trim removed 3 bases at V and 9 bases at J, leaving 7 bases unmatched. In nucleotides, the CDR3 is TGTGCCAGCAGCTTCCTTTCCGGGACAGGGGGGCAGTACTTC. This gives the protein CASSFLSGTGGQYF.

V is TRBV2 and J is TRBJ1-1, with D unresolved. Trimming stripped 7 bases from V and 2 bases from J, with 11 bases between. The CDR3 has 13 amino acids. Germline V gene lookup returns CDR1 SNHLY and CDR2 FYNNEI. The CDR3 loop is CASTGRGNTEAFF. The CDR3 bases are TGTGCCAGCACCGGACGGGGAAACACTGAAGCTTTCTTT.

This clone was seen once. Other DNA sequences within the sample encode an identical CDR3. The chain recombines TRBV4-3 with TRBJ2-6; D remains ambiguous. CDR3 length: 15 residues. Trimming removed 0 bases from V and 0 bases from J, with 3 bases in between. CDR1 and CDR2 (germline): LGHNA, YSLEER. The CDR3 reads CASSQDSSGANVLTF. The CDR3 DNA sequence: TGCGCCAGCAGCCAAGACAGCTCTGGGGCCAACGTCCTGACTTTC.

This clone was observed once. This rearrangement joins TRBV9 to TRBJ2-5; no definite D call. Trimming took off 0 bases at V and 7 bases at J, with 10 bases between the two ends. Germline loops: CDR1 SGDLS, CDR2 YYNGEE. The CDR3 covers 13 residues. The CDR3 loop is CASSVGEYATQYF. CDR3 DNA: TGTGCCAGCAGCGTAGGGGAATACGCGACCCAGTACTTC.

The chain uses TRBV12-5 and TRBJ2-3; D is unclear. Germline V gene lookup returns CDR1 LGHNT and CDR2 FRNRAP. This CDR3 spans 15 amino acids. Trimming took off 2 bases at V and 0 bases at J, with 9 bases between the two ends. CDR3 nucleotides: TGTGCTAGTGGTTTGTCACGTCTAAGCACAGATACGCAGTATTTT. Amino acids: CASGLSRLSTDTQYF.

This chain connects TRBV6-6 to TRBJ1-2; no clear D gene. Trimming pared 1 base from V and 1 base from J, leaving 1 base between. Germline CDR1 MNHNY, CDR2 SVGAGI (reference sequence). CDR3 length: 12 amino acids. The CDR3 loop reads CASSYFNYGYTF. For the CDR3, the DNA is TGTGCCAGCAGTTACTTTAACTATGGCTACACCTTC.

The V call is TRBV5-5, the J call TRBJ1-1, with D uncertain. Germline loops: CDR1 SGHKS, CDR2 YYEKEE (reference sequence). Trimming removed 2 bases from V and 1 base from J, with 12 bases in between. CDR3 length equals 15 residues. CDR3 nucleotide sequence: TGTGCCAGCAGCTTCTTAAGGACGGCGAACACTGAAGCTTTCTTT. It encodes CASSFLRTANTEAFF. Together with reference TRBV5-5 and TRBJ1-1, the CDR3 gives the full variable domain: DAGVTQSPTHLIKTRGQQVTLRCSPISGHKSVSWYQQVLGQGPQFIFQYYEKEERGRGNFPDRFSARQFPNYSSELNVNALLLGDSALYLCASSFLRTANTEAFFGQGTRLTVV.

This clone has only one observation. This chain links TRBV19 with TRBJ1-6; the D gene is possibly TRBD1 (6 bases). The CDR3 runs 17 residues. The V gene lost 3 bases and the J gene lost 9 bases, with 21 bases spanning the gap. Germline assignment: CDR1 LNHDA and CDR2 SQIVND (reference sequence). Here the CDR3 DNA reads TGTGCCAGTAGTATGGGATTGGGACATCCAGGTAGTTCACCCCTCCACTTT. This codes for CASSMGLGHPGSSPLHF.

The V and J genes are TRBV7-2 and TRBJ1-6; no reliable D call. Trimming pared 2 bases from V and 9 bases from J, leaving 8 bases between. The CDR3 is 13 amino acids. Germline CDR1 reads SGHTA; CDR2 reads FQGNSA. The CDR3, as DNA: TGTGCCAGCAGCTTAATTGGTAGTTCACCCCTCCACTTT. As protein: CASSLIGSSPLHF. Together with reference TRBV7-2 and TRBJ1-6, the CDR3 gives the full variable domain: GAGVSQSPSNKVTEKGKDVELRCDPISGHTALYWYRQSLGQGLEFLIYFQGNSAPDKSGLPSDRFSAERTGGSVSTLTIQRTQQEDSAVYLCASSLIGSSPLHFGNGTRLTVT.

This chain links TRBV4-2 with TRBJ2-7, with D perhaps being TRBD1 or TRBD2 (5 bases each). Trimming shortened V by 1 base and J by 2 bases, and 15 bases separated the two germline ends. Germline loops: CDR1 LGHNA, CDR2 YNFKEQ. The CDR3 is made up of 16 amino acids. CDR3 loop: CASSQVTGRRTYEQYF. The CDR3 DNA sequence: TGTGCCAGCAGCCAAGTTACGGGGCGCAGGACCTACGAGCAGTACTTC.

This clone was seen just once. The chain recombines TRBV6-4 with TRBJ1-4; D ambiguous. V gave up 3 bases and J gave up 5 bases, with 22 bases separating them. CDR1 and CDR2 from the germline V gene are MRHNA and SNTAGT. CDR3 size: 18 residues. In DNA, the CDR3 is TGTGCCAGCAGTGAGTGTAGCAGTCTCCCAGTCGACAATGAAAAACTGTTTTTT. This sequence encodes CASSECSSLPVDNEKLFF.

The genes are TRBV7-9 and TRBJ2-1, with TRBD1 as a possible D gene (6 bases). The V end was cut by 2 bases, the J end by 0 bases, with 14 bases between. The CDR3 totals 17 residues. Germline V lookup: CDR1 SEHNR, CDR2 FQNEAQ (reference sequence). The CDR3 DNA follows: TGTGCCAGCAGCTTAACATCTCAGGGGTCCTCCTACAATGAGCAGTTCTTC. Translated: CASSLTSQGSSYNEQFF. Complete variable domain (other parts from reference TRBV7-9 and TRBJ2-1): DTGVSQNPRHKITKRGQNVTFRCDPISEHNRLYWYRQTLGQGPEFLTYFQNEAQLEKSRLLSDRFSAERPKGSFSTLEIQRTEQGDSAMYLCASSLTSQGSSYNEQFFGPGTRLTVL.

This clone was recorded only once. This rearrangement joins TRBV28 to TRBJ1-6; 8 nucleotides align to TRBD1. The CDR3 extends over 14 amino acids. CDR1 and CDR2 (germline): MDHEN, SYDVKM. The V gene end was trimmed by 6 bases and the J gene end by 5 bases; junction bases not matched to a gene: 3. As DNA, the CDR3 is TGTGCCAGCAGCCCGGGACAGGATAATTCACCCCTCCACTTT. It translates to CASSPGQDNSPLHF.

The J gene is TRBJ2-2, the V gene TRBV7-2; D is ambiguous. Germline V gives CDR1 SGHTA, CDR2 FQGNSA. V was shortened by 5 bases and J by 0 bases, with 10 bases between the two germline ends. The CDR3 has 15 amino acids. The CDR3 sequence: CASSPDGSNTGELFF. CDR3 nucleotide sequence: TGTGCCAGCAGCCCGGACGGCTCGAACACCGGGGAGCTGTTTTTT.

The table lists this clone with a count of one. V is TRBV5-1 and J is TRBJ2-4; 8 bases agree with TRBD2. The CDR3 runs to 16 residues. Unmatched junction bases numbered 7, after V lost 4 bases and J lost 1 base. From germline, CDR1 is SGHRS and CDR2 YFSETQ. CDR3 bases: TGCGCCAGCAGCCTGGTCAGCGGGGGTGCCAAAAACATTCAGTACTTC. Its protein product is CASSLVSGGAKNIQYF.

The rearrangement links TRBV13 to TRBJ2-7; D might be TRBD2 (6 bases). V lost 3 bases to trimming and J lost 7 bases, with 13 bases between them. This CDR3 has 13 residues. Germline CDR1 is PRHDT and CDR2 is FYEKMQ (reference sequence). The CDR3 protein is CASSLGLEGEQYF. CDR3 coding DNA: TGTGCCAGCAGCTTGGGACTGGAAGGGGAGCAGTACTTC.

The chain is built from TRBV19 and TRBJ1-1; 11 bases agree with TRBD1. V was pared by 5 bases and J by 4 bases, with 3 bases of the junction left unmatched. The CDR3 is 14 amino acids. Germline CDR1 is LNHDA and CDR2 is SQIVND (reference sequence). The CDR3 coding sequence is TGTGCCAGTAGTCCCGGGACAGGGGGCACTGAAGCTTTCTTT. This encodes CASSPGTGGTEAFF.

The CDR3, as DNA: TGCGCCAGCAGCAGATCAAGGGACACTGAAGCTTTCTTT. It yields the protein CASSRSRDTEAFF. This sequence joins TRBV5-1 and TRBJ1-1; no clear D gene. CDR3 length: 13 amino acids. The ends were cut back, 4 bases at V and 3 bases at J, with 10 bases in the middle. Germline assignment: CDR1 SGHRS and CDR2 YFSETQ.

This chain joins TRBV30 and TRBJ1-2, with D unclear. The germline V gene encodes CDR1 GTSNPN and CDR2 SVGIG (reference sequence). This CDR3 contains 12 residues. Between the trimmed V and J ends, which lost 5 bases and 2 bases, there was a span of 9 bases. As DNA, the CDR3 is TGTGCCTGGGATGTAAGAAACTATGGCTACACCTTC. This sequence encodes CAWDVRNYGYTF.

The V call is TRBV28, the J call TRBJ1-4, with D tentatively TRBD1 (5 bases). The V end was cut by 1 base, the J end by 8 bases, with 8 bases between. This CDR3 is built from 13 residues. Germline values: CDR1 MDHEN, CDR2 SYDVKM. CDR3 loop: CASSLYGGEKLFF. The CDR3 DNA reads TGTGCCAGCAGTTTATATGGGGGGGAAAAACTGTTTTTT.

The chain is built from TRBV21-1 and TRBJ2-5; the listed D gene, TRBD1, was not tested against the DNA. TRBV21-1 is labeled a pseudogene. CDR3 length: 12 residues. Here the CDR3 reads CASSNKKETQYF. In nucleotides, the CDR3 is TGTGCCAGCAGCAACAAAAAAGAGACCCAGTACTTC.

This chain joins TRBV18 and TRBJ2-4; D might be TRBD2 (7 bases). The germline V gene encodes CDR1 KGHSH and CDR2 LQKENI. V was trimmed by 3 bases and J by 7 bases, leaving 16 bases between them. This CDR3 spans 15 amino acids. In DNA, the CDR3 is TGTGCCAGCTCACCGGAGGGAGGGGGAACGAACATTCAGTACTTC. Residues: CASSPEGGGTNIQYF.

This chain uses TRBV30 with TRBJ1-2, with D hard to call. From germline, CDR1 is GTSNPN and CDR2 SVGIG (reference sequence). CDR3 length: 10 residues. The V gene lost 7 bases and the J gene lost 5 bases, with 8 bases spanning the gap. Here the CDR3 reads CASVRYGYTF. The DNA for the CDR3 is TGTGCCTCCGTCCGTTATGGCTACACCTTC. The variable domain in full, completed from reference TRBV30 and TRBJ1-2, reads SQTIHQWPATLVQPVGSPLSLECTVEGTSNPNLYWYRQAAGRGLQLLFYSVGIGQISSEVPQNLSASRPQDRQFILSSKKLLLSDSGFYLCASVRYGYTFGSGTRLTVV.

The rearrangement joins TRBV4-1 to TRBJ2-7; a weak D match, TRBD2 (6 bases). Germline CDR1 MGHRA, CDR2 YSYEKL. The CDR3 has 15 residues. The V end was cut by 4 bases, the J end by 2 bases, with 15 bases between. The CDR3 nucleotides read TGCGCCAGCAGCCCCCGTTGGAGGGCCACCTACGAGCAGTACTTC. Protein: CASSPRWRATYEQYF.

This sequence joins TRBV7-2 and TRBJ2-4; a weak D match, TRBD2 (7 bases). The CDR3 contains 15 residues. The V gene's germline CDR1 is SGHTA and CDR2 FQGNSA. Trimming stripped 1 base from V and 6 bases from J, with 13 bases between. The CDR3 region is CASSLEAGARNIQYF. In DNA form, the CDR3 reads TGTGCCAGCAGCTTAGAGGCGGGGGCTAGAAACATTCAGTACTTC.

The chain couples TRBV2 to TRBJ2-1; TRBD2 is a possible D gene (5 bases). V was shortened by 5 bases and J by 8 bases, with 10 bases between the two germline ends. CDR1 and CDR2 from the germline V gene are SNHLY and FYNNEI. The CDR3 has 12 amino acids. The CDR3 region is CASSSIGDEQFF. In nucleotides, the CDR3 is TGTGCCAGCAGTTCGATCGGGGATGAGCAGTTCTTC.

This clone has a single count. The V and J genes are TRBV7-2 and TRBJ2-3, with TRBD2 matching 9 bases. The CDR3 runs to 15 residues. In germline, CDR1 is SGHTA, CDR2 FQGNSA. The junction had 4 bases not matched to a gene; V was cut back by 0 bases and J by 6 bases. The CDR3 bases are TGTGCCAGCAGCTTAGCGGCGGGGGGGCGTGATACGCAGTATTTT. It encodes CASSLAAGGRDTQYF. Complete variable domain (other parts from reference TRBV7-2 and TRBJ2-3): GAGVSQSPSNKVTEKGKDVELRCDPISGHTALYWYRQSLGQGLEFLIYFQGNSAPDKSGLPSDRFSAERTGGSVSTLTIQRTQQEDSAVYLCASSLAAGGRDTQYFGPGTRLTVL.

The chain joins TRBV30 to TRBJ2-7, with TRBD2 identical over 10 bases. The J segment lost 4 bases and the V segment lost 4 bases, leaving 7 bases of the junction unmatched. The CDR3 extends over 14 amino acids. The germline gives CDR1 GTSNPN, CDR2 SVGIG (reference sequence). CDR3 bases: TGTGCCTGGACCCATAGAGCGGGGGGGTACGAGCAGTACTTC. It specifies CAWTHRAGGYEQYF.